The present T cell receptor (beta chain) was sequenced within a study of T-cell memory formation after mild COVID-19. The study, taken as a whole, reports: CD4/CD8 balance held among clones contracting day 15 to 85, and later expanders leaned CD4+. Pre-infection memory harbored some responding clones, suggesting cross-reactive memory joined.

Trimming shortened V by 0 bases and J by 6 bases, and 18 bases separated the two germline ends. The CDR3 length is 17 residues. CDR1 MGHRA and CDR2 YSYEKL come from the germline V gene. On this clonotype itself: Its antigen is not identified.

Via MiXCR, TCRdb re-called the 5' RACE reads, giving one row per CDR3 protein. Of under 400,000 distinct CDR3 sequences detected, around 28% appear once; the ten largest clones hold 13%. The material sequenced was PBMCs or a T cell subset sorted from them (not recorded which). This clonotype originated in an adult woman who had mild COVID-19 (a few samples of this study predate the infection). Cell type and time point are not known. V gene TRBV4-1 combines with J gene TRBJ1-5; TRBD1 is a possible D gene (6 bases). The CDR3 reads CASSQESLTGRSQPQHF. CDR3 bases: TGCGCCAGCAGCCAAGAGTCACTTACAGGGCGCAGTCAGCCCCAGCATTTT.